The 23 T cell receptor beta chains presented below share a single source sample, sequenced in a study of lymphopenia after photon versus proton radiotherapy. The table came from immunoSEQ multiplex PCR; TCRdb's copy has only in-frame clones and leaves some out. Here the sample spans 150,000 to 200,000 clones, roughly nine tenths being singletons. Here the sequenced sample was peripheral blood, taken from a patient treated with photon-based radiotherapy. These receptors were taken from a man in his fifties with gastric cancer.

The CDR3 region is CASSLIDRGRREQYF. The CDR3 DNA reads as TGTGCCAGCAGCTTAATCGACAGGGGGCGAAGAGAGCAGTACTTC. The gene calls are TRBV11-2 and TRBJ2-7, with 10 bases aligning to TRBD1. The CDR3 consists of 15 residues. CDR1 and CDR2 (germline): SGHAT, FQNNGV. Losses at the gene ends were 2 bases for V and 7 bases for J; bases not matched to a gene: 8. The variable domain in full, with the rest retrieved from reference TRBV11-2 and TRBJ2-7, is EAGVAQSPRYKIIEKRQSVAFWCNPISGHATLYWYQQILGQGPKLLIQFQNNGVVDDSQLPKDRFSAERLKGVDSTLKIQPAKLEDSAVYLCASSLIDRGRREQYFGPGTRLTVT.

V and J are TRBV6-5 and TRBJ2-7, with 7 bases identical to TRBD1. V lost 0 bases and J lost 7; bases outside the gene matches: 9. The CDR3 spans 15 residues. Germline CDR1 reads MNHEY; CDR2 reads SVGAGI. The CDR3 sequence is CASSYSGTVLLEQYF. Here the CDR3 DNA reads TGTGCCAGCAGTTACTCCGGGACAGTTCTTTTGGAGCAGTACTTC.

This clone came up once. V gene TRBV6-5 combines with J gene TRBJ1-4, with D possibly matching TRBD1 (6 bases). The germline CDR1 and CDR2 sequences are MNHEY and SVGAGI. The CDR3 runs to 16 residues. The V end lost 2 bases, the J end lost 8 bases, and 18 bases lay between the germline ends. CDR3 sequence reads: CASSYRSGGGGEKLFF. The CDR3 nucleotides read TGTGCCAGCAGTTACCGGTCAGGAGGTGGGGGCGAAAAACTGTTTTTT.

V gene TRBV11-2 combines with J gene TRBJ2-1; possibly TRBD1 or TRBD2 for D (5 bases each). Per germline, CDR1 SGHAT and CDR2 FQNNGV. V was clipped by 3 bases and J by 2 bases, with 11 bases between them. CDR3 length: 15 amino acids. The CDR3 loop reads CASSFGGNPYNEQFF. DNA of the CDR3: TGTGCCAGCAGCTTTGGGGGAAACCCCTACAATGAGCAGTTCTTC.

The chain employs TRBV11-2 and TRBJ1-2; 10 nucleotides align to TRBD1. The V gene end was trimmed by 8 bases and the J gene end by 8 bases; junction bases not matched to a gene: 8. CDR1 is SGHAT and CDR2 is FQNNGV in the germline V gene. CDR3 length equals 13 residues. The CDR3 loop reads CASGTGVREGYTF. The DNA for the CDR3 is TGTGCCAGCGGGACAGGGGTCCGCGAGGGCTACACCTTC.

In this sample, this clone turned up a few times. CDR3 region: CASSMGGLGTEAFF. CDR3 DNA: TGTGCCAGTAGTATGGGGGGGCTAGGCACTGAAGCTTTCTTT. This chain links TRBV19 with TRBJ1-1, with D tentatively TRBD1 (6 bases). V was pared by 3 bases and J by 4 bases, with 12 bases between. The CDR3 sequence is 14 residues long. CDR1 LNHDA and CDR2 SQIVND come from the germline V gene (reference sequence).

The rearrangement links TRBV7-2 to TRBJ2-2; 11 bases line up with TRBD1. Germline CDR1 SGHTA, CDR2 FQGNSA. The ends lost 1 base at V and 8 bases at J; junction bases unmatched: 9. The CDR3 is 17 amino acids. For the CDR3, the DNA is TGTGCCAGCAGCTTAGGTGGGACAGGGGGTACGTCGGGGGAGCTGTTTTTT. Translating gives CASSLGGTGGTSGELFF.

The V gene is TRBV11-3, the J gene TRBJ2-7; 9 nucleotides match TRBD1. In germline, CDR1 is SGHNT, CDR2 YENEEA. The CDR3 runs to 15 residues. Trimming cost V 4 bases and J 5 bases; bases outside gene matches: 9. CDR3 amino acids: CASSSGGQGGNEQYF. In DNA form, the CDR3 reads TGTGCCAGCAGCTCCGGGGGACAGGGCGGAAACGAGCAGTACTTC. Full variable domain (outside the CDR3, taken from reference TRBV11-3 and TRBJ2-7): EAGVVQSPRYKIIEKKQPVAFWCNPISGHNTLYWYLQNLGQGPELLIRYENEEAVDDSQLPKDRFSAERLKGVDSTLKIQPAELGDSAVYLCASSSGGQGGNEQYFGPGTRLTVT.

This clone was detected a few times. The chain carries TRBV30 and TRBJ1-2, with TRBD1 matching 8 bases. The germline V gene encodes CDR1 GTSNPN and CDR2 SVGIG (reference sequence). J was trimmed by 5 bases and V by 1 base; bases with no gene match: 6. CDR3 length: 14 residues. CDR3 coding DNA: TGTGCCTGGAGTGGACAGGGGATCTCGTATGGCTACACCTTC. This encodes CAWSGQGISYGYTF.

The CDR3 protein is CASSEALAGNTEAFF. CDR3 sequence (DNA): TGTGCCAGCAGTGAAGCGCTGGCAGGGAACACTGAAGCTTTCTTT. The V and J genes are TRBV6-1 and TRBJ1-1; no definite D call. Between the trimmed V and J ends, which lost 0 bases and 1 base, there was a span of 9 bases. This CDR3 comprises 15 residues. Germline CDR1 MNHNS, CDR2 SASEGT.

The rearrangement links TRBV7-2 to TRBJ2-7; 12 bases are a match to TRBD2. CDR3 length equals 17 residues. CDR1 is SGHTA, CDR2 FQGNSA, per germline. V gave up 4 bases and J gave up 6 bases; unmatched junction bases: 13. The DNA of the CDR3 is TGTGCCAGCAGCTCGTTACCCCCGACTAGCGGGAGATCCGAGCAGTACTTC. Translated, it gives CASSSLPPTSGRSEQYF.

The chain employs TRBV19 and TRBJ1-3; D is ambiguous. The CDR3 runs 14 residues. Trimming removed 3 bases from V and 9 bases from J, with 15 bases in between. In germline, CDR1 is LNHDA, CDR2 SQIVND (reference sequence). The CDR3 here is CASSIVGFAATIYF. The CDR3, as DNA: TGTGCCAGTAGTATTGTCGGCTTCGCGGCCACCATATATTTT.

This clone is a singleton in its sample. The gene calls are TRBV4-1 and TRBJ2-7, with 10 positions matching TRBD2. V dropped 0 bases and J dropped 2; count of bases not matched to a gene: 4. Germline V CDR1 and CDR2: MGHRA, YSYEKL. The CDR3 spans 16 residues. CDR3 nucleotide sequence: TGCGCCAGCAGCCAAGAACGCGGGACTAGCGCCTACGAGCAGTACTTC. Amino acids: CASSQERGTSAYEQYF.

The rearrangement links TRBV27 to TRBJ2-1; no clear D. The ends were cut back, 2 bases at V and 0 bases at J, with 11 bases in the middle. Germline V gene lookup returns CDR1 MNHEY and CDR2 SMNVEV (reference sequence). CDR3 length equals 16 residues. CDR3 DNA sequence: TGTGCCAGCAGTTTAGAAAGCCTTAGCTCCTACAATGAGCAGTTCTTC. Residues: CASSLESLSSYNEQFF.

The chain uses TRBV28 and TRBJ2-1; TRBD2 matches 11 bases. V lost 4 bases to trimming and J lost 1 base; unmatched junction nucleotides: 3. CDR3 length: 16 residues. Germline loops: CDR1 MDHEN, CDR2 SYDVKM. The CDR3 nucleotides read TGTGCCAGCAGTTCCGGGACTAGCGGTTCCTACAATGAGCAGTTCTTC. Translated: CASSSGTSGSYNEQFF.

The V gene is TRBV28, the J gene TRBJ2-5, with TRBD2 matching over 11 bases. The length of the CDR3 is 15 residues. V was pared by 8 bases and J by 2 bases, with 7 bases of the junction left unmatched. Germline V lookup: CDR1 MDHEN, CDR2 SYDVKM. The CDR3 sequence: CASAGTSGFQETQYF. CDR3 DNA: TGTGCCAGCGCCGGGACTAGCGGTTTTCAAGAGACCCAGTACTTC. The variable domain in full, completed from reference TRBV28 and TRBJ2-5, reads DVKVTQSSRYLVKRTGEKVFLECVQDMDHENMFWYRQDPGLGLRLIYFSYDVKMKEKGDIPEGYSVSREKKERFSLILESASTNQTSMYLCASAGTSGFQETQYFGPGTRLLVL.

This clone appeared a single time. This rearrangement joins TRBV7-2 to TRBJ2-4; no firm D call. Trimming cost V 5 bases and J 0 bases, with 8 bases left between them. Germline values: CDR1 SGHTA, CDR2 FQGNSA. The CDR3 loop spans 14 amino acids. This chain's CDR3 is CASSVTSAKNIQYF. The CDR3 region has the DNA TGTGCCAGCAGCGTGACCTCAGCCAAAAACATTCAGTACTTC. The entire variable domain, with the rest obtained from reference TRBV7-2 and TRBJ2-4, is as follows: GAGVSQSPSNKVTEKGKDVELRCDPISGHTALYWYRQSLGQGLEFLIYFQGNSAPDKSGLPSDRFSAERTGGSVSTLTIQRTQQEDSAVYLCASSVTSAKNIQYFGAGTRLSVL.

The chain employs TRBV28 and TRBJ1-2; D gene unclear. V was shortened by 2 bases and J by 1 base, with 11 bases between the two germline ends. Per germline, CDR1 MDHEN and CDR2 SYDVKM. The CDR3 length is 15 residues. The CDR3 is CASSLGNIHNYGYTF. CDR3 DNA sequence: TGTGCCAGCAGTTTAGGGAATATTCATAACTATGGCTACACCTTC.

The chain carries TRBV28 and TRBJ2-3, with 12 bases aligning to TRBD1. The CDR3 loop spans 15 amino acids. The germline gives CDR1 MDHEN, CDR2 SYDVKM. J gave up 8 bases and V 4 bases, and 7 bases lay outside the gene matches. In DNA form, the CDR3 reads TGTGCCAGCAGTTCCTGGGACAGGGGGCATGGTACGCAGTATTTT. Its translation is CASSSWDRGHGTQYF.

The V and J genes are TRBV4-1 and TRBJ2-7; the D is unclear. V lost 0 bases to trimming and J lost 2 bases, with 8 bases between them. The CDR3 is 14 amino acids. From germline, CDR1 is MGHRA and CDR2 YSYEKL. CDR3 in amino acids: CASSQENSPYEQYF. In DNA, the CDR3 is TGCGCCAGCAGCCAAGAAAATTCTCCCTACGAGCAGTACTTC.

The chain combines TRBV13 with TRBJ2-7; tentatively, D is TRBD1 or TRBD2 (5 bases each). Between the trimmed V and J ends, which lost 0 bases and 3 bases, there was a span of 12 bases. Germline assignment: CDR1 PRHDT and CDR2 FYEKMQ (reference sequence). This CDR3 has 15 residues. The CDR3 region has the DNA TGTGCCAGCAGCTTAGGCGGGACCGGTGGCTACGAGCAGTACTTC. The encoded protein is CASSLGGTGGYEQYF.

The J gene is TRBJ2-4, the V gene TRBV29-1; D gene ambiguous. Deletions cut 0 bases from V and 7 bases from J, with 7 bases between. Per the germline V gene, CDR1 is SQVTM and CDR2 is ANQGSEA. The CDR3 has 12 amino acids. The CDR3 sequence is CSVEEPRNIQYF. As DNA, the CDR3 is TGCAGCGTTGAAGAGCCTAGGAACATTCAGTACTTC. The whole variable domain, filled in from reference TRBV29-1 and TRBJ2-4, reads SAVISQKPSRDICQRGTSLTIQCQVDSQVTMMFWYRQQPGQSLTLIATANQGSEATYESGFVIDKFPISRPNLTFSTLTVSNMSPEDSSIYLCSVEEPRNIQYFGAGTRLSVL.

CDR3 nucleotides: TGTGCCAGCTCACCGCAGGGAGACAATCAGCCCCAGCATTTT. Its protein product is CASSPQGDNQPQHF. This sequence joins TRBV18 and TRBJ1-5, with D possibly TRBD1 on 5 matching bases. V dropped 3 bases and J dropped 3 bases, with 9 bases sitting between them. CDR1 and CDR2 (germline): KGHSH, LQKENI. The CDR3 is 14 amino acids.